Presented here are 11 T cell receptor beta chains from one specimen sequenced in a study of vaccination and CD4 T cells after COVID-19 (dated by TCRdb to between 2021 and 2022). The library was prepared using PCR. TCRdb shows the sequencer as Illumina iSeq 100. TCR sequencing of DNA from cultured CD4+ T cells used the Oncomine TCR Beta short-read assay at the Johns Hopkins FTIC core. Clones were called with MiXCR by TCRdb after fastp trimmed the public reads at Q25, and only in-frame beta chains were retained. Identical CDR3 protein sequences are pooled into one entry, listed with their most common genes and DNA. Counted in this sample were 10,000 to 15,000 distinct CDR3 sequences; 45% to 60% of them appeared once. The top ten clonotypes cover less than 30% of the sample. In light of the paper, this sample's treatment or condition label describes: roughly 11-day PBMC culture with coronavirus spike peptide pools or control peptides (ViraFEST assay).

Their recognized antigens are unknown. The sequencing sample was made of CD4+ T cells from blood, cultured in vitro. The receptors were sampled from a human donor who had recovered from COVID-19.

This clonotype has just one count. The chain uses TRBV2 and TRBJ1-5, with D possibly TRBD1 on 5 matching bases. Trimming removed 4 bases from V and 6 bases from J, with 19 bases in between. CDR1 and CDR2 (germline): SNHLY, FYNNEI. This CDR3 has 16 amino acids. CDR3 DNA: TGTGCCAGCAGTGTACTCCGACAGTCTAGGGGTCAGCCCCAGCATTTT. This codes for CASSVLRQSRGQPQHF. Full variable domain (rest looked up from reference TRBV2 and TRBJ1-5): EPEVTQTPSHQVTQMGQEVILRCVPISNHLYFYWYRQILGQKVEFLVSFYNNEISEKSEIFDDQFSVERPDGSNFTLKIRSTKLEDSAMYFCASSVLRQSRGQPQHFGDGTRLSIL.

The chain uses TRBV24-1 and TRBJ2-3; maybe TRBD2 (5 bases). Germline V lookup: CDR1 KGHDR, CDR2 SFDVKD. The CDR3 spans 16 residues. V lost 0 bases and J lost 1, with 10 bases in between. The CDR3 nucleotides are TGTGCCACCAGTGATTTGAGAAGCGGACGCACAGATACGCAGTATTTT. Its translation is CATSDLRSGRTDTQYF.

This chain joins TRBV7-8 and TRBJ1-3; unclear D gene. This CDR3 has 14 residues. Deletions cut 2 bases from V and 1 base from J, with 6 bases between. CDR1 and CDR2 from the germline V gene are SGHVS and FQNEAQ. The CDR3 bases are TGTGCCAGCAGCTTACGGGGATCTGGAAACACCATATATTTT. It yields the protein CASSLRGSGNTIYF. The full variable domain, its missing parts supplied by reference TRBV7-8 and TRBJ1-3, is GAGVSQSPRYKVAKRGQDVALRCDPISGHVSLFWYQQALGQGPEFLTYFQNEAQLDKSGLPSDRFFAERPEGSVSTLKIQRTQQEDSAVYLCASSLRGSGNTIYFGEGSWLTVV.

This rearrangement joins TRBV24-1 to TRBJ2-1; D is undetermined. V lost 4 bases, J lost 7 bases, and 10 bases lay in between. The CDR3 contains 13 residues. CDR1 and CDR2 from the germline V gene are KGHDR and SFDVKD. The chain's CDR3 is CATSDTPGNEQFF. The CDR3 bases are TGTGCCACCAGTGACACCCCCGGAAATGAGCAGTTCTTC.

This clonotype turned up a few times. J is TRBJ2-1 and V is TRBV6-1, with TRBD2 matching over 7 bases. The CDR3 loop spans 15 amino acids. Germline V gene lookup returns CDR1 MNHNS and CDR2 SASEGT. The V gene end was trimmed by 3 bases and the J gene end by 6 bases; junction bases not matched to a gene: 8. The DNA of the CDR3 is TGTGCCAGCAGTGATCCCCGAGCGGGAAGCAATGAGCAGTTCTTC. It codes for CASSDPRAGSNEQFF.

This chain connects TRBV4-1 to TRBJ1-6; no clear D. Trimming removed 1 base from V and 4 bases from J, with 11 bases in between. CDR1 and CDR2 (germline): MGHRA, YSYEKL. This CDR3 has 16 amino acids. The CDR3 loop reads CASSQGAGIYNSPLHF. The DNA for the CDR3 is TGCGCCAGCAGCCAAGGGGCGGGGATTTATAATTCACCCCTCCACTTT.

CDR3 DNA sequence: TGCGCCAGCAGTGGGGAGCAGTACTTC. It codes for CASSGEQYF. V and J are TRBV10-1 and TRBJ2-7, with unresolved D. This CDR3 is 9 amino acids long. Germline-derived CDR1 and CDR2 are WNHNN and SYGVQD (reference sequence). The ends were cut back, 4 bases at V and 7 bases at J, with 2 bases in the middle.

This clonotype was recorded a few times. The genes are TRBV7-9 and TRBJ1-2; 9 bases are shared with TRBD1. The germline V gene encodes CDR1 SEHNR and CDR2 FQNEAQ (reference sequence). V trimming: 0 bases; J trimming: 4 bases; junction bases outside the gene matches: 9. CDR3 length equals 17 residues. The CDR3 DNA reads TGTGCCAGCAGCTTAGCGATCAGGGGGACAGGGACCTATGGCTACACCTTC. This gives the protein CASSLAIRGTGTYGYTF.

This clonotype was observed once. The chain uses TRBV14 and TRBJ2-7, with no clear D. Trimming removed 1 base at V and 4 bases at J, with 5 bases between. CDR1 is SGHDN, CDR2 FVKESK, per germline. This CDR3 region has 12 residues. DNA for the CDR3: TGTGCCAGCAGCCAAGCTGTTTACGAGCAGTACTTC. Translated, it gives CASSQAVYEQYF. The full variable domain, rest sourced from reference TRBV14 and TRBJ2-7, is EAGVTQFPSHSVIEKGQTVTLRCDPISGHDNLYWYRRVMGKEIKFLLHFVKESKQDESGMPNNRFLAERTGGTYSTLKVQPAELEDSGVYFCASSQAVYEQYFGPGTRLTVT.

This clonotype is a singleton in its sample. The CDR3 reads CASSPVGRREQYF. The CDR3 bases are TGCGCCAGCAGCCCGGTGGGGCGCCGCGAGCAGTACTTC. The V and J genes are TRBV4-1 and TRBJ2-7; D perhaps matches TRBD1 (5 bases). The CDR3 has 13 amino acids. Germline lookup yields CDR1 MGHRA and CDR2 YSYEKL. Trimming took 4 bases from V and 6 from J, leaving 13 bases between them.

J is TRBJ2-5 and V is TRBV5-4, with 14 bases fitting TRBD2. Trimming removed 4 bases from V and 2 bases from J; junction bases left unmatched: 10. The CDR3 covers 18 residues. CDR1 and CDR2 (germline): SGHNT, YYREEE (reference sequence). This CDR3 reads CASSPFGLAGGGQETQYF. The CDR3 bases are TGTGCCAGCAGCCCCTTCGGACTAGCGGGAGGCGGGCAAGAGACCCAGTACTTC.